This passage covers 7 T cell receptor delta chains from one sample sequenced in a study of gamma-delta chains in newborns, infants, children. TCRdb called clones anew from the reads with CATT. The table has roughly 4,700 delta-chain clones, more than 2.5% seen once. Sequencing was performed on blood. These receptors were obtained from a child who was a newborn, infant or young child, either healthy, febrile or measles-vaccinated (not recorded which).

This clone occurred a few times. A read error may produce the germline difference seen at one junction end. The same CDR3 also results from other DNA sequences found in this sample. The chain couples TRDV2 to TRDJ3, with 11 bases aligning to TRDD3. CDR3 length equals 18 residues. Per germline, CDR1 GEAIGNYY and CDR2 EKD. The CDR3 reads CACDVLGDRSWDTRQMFF. The CDR3 DNA reads TGTGCCTGTGACGTACTGGGGGATAGGTCCTGGGACACCCGGCAGATGTTTTTC.

A few counts support this clone. CDR3 sequence: CACDTVRGDTSSWDTRQMFF. In DNA form, the CDR3 reads TGTGCCTGTGACACGGTTCGAGGGGATACGTCCTCCTGGGACACCCGACAGATGTTTTTC. V and J are TRDV2 and TRDJ3; 9 bases match TRDD3. This CDR3 comprises 20 residues. Losses at the gene ends were 1 base for V and 0 bases for J; bases not matched to a gene: 9. The germline V gene has CDR1 GEAIGNYY and CDR2 EKD.

This clone rates as medium-sized. This same CDR3 is encoded by further DNA sequences in the sample. This chain links TRDV2 with TRDJ3, with 9 bases fitting TRDD3. This CDR3 spans 18 amino acids. Trimming at V came to 3 bases and at J to 0 bases, leaving 5 bases not matched to a gene. The germline CDR1 and CDR2 sequences are GEAIGNYY and EKD. CDR3 protein: CACDYWGTSSWDTRQMFF. The CDR3 nucleotides are TGTGCCTGTGACTACTGGGGGACCAGCTCCTGGGACACCCGACAGATGTTTTTC.

The chain has TRDV2 and TRDJ3, with 8 bases fitting TRDD3. Germline assignment: CDR1 GEAIGNYY and CDR2 EKD. There are 19 residues in the CDR3. V gave up 0 bases and J gave up 0 bases; unmatched junction bases: 6. DNA for the CDR3: TGTGCCTGTGACACCGTACTGGGGGCTATCTCCTGGGACACCCGACAGATGTTTTTC. Its translation: CACDTVLGAISWDTRQMFF.

This sequence joins TRDV2 and TRDJ2; possibly TRDD3 for D (6 bases). V was shortened by 0 bases and J by 0 bases, with 7 bases between the two germline ends. This CDR3 is built from 15 residues. Germline loops: CDR1 GEAIGNYY, CDR2 EKD. The CDR3 sequence: CACDTLGSLTAQLFF. In DNA form, the CDR3 reads TGTGCCTGTGACACCCTGGGGTCTTTGACAGCACAACTCTTCTTT.

The chain joins TRDV2 to TRDJ3; TRDD3 agrees at 7 bases. The V gene's germline CDR1 is GEAIGNYY and CDR2 EKD. The CDR3 spans 18 residues. V shed 2 bases and J 0 bases; nucleotides not matched to a gene: 6. CDR3 loop: CACDKVGISSWDTRQMFF. The CDR3 bases are TGTGCCTGTGACAAAGTGGGGATATCCTCCTGGGACACCCGACAGATGTTTTTC.

This clone has more than one count but fewer than ten. The rearrangement links TRDV2 to TRDJ2; 8 bases fit TRDD3. V shed 3 bases, J shed 5 bases, and the junction held 7 bases outside the gene matches. CDR3 length: 15 residues. Per germline, CDR1 GEAIGNYY and CDR2 EKD. The CDR3 region has the DNA TGTGCCTGTGACCACTTTGTGGGGGATACAGCACAACTCTTCTTT. Amino acids: CACDHFVGDTAQLFF.